This T cell receptor beta chain is drawn from a study of shared T cell receptors in the human thymus. TCRdb's table, derived via immunoSEQ multiplex PCR, lists solely in-frame clones and lacks some. The data hold approximately 730,000 clones, with approximately 85% observed a single time. Separately, the same data were catalogued under a study of human thymus T cells. That source adds: Thymus pieces cut out during corrective heart surgery were the tissue that was used. Thymic and blood repertoires seemed to favor certain V and J genes. Related research reported highly overlapping thymic repertoires among unrelated individuals.

The source of this sequence is a girl under three years old with a congenital heart defect. Input material: thymocytes.

The CDR3 DNA sequence: TGCGCCAGCAGCTCGACACCTCTCTATGGCTACACCTTC. Translation gives CASSSTPLYGYTF. The V gene is TRBV5-1, the J gene TRBJ1-2; the D is unclear. This CDR3 region has 13 residues. V was cut by 3 bases and J by 4 bases, with 10 bases left in between. Per the germline V gene, CDR1 is SGHRS and CDR2 is YFSETQ.